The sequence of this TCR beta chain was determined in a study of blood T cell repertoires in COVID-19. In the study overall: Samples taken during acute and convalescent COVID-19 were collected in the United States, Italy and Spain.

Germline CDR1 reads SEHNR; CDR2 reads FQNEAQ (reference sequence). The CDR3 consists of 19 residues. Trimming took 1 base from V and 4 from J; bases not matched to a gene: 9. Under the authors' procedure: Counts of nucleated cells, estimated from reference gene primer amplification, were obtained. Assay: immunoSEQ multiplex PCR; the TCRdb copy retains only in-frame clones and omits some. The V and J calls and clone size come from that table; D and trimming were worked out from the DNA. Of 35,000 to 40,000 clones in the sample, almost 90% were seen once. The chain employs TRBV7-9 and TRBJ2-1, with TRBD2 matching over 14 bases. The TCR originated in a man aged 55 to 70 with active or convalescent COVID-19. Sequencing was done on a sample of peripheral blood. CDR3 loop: CASSLDLGLAGVGYNEQFF. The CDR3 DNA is TGTGCCAGCAGCTTAGACTTGGGACTAGCGGGAGTCGGTTACAATGAGCAGTTCTTC.